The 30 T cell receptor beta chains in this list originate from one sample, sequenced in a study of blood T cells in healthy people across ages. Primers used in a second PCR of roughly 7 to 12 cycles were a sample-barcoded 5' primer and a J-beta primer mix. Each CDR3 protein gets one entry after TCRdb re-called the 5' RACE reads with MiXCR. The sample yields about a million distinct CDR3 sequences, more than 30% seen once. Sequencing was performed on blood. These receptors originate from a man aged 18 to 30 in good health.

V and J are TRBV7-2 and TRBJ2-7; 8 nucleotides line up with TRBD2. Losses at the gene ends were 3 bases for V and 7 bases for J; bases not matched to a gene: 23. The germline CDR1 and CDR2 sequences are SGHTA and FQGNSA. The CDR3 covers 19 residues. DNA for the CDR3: TGTGCCAGCAGCTTTTCACACAGCTACGGGACTAGAATTCCGAATGAGCAGTACTTC. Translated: CASSFSHSYGTRIPNEQYF. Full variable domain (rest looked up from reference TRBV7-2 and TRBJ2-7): GAGVSQSPSNKVTEKGKDVELRCDPISGHTALYWYRQSLGQGLEFLIYFQGNSAPDKSGLPSDRFSAERTGGSVSTLTIQRTQQEDSAVYLCASSFSHSYGTRIPNEQYFGPGTRLTVT.

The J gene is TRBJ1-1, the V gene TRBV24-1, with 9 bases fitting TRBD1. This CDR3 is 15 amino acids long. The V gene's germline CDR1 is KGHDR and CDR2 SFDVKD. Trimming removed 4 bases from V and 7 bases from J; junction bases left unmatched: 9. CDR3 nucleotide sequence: TGTGCCACCAGTGACTCGCGGACAGGGGTCGATGAAGCTTTCTTT. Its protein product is CATSDSRTGVDEAFF.

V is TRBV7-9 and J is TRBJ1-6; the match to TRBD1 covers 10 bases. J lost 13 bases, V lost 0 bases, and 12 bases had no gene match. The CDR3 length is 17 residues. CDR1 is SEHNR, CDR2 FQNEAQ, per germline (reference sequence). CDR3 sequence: CASSLAKVGQGIYPLHF. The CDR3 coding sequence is TGTGCCAGCAGCTTAGCGAAGGTGGGACAGGGGATTTATCCCCTCCACTTT.

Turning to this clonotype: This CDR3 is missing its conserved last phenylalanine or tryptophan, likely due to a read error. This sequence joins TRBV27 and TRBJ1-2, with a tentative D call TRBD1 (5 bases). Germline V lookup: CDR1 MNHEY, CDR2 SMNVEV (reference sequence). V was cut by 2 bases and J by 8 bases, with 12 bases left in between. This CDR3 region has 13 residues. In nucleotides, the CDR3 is TGTGCCAGCAGTTTAGGGGCGCTGTGGGGCTACACCTAC. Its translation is CASSLGALWGYTY.

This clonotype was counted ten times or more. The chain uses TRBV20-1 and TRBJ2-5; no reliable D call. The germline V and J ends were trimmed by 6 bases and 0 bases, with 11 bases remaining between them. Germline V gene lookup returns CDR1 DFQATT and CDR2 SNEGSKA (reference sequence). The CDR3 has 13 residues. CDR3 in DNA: TGCAGTGCCCGAGACTCGTACCAAGAGACCCAGTACTTC. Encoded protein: CSARDSYQETQYF.

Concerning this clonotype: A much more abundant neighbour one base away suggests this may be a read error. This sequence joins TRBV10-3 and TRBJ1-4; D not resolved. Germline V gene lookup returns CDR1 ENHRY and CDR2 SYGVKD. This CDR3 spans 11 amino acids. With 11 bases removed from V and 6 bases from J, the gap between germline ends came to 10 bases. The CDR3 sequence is CAFAGDEKLFF. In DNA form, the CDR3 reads TGTGCCTTCGCCGGAGATGAAAAACTGTTTTTT.

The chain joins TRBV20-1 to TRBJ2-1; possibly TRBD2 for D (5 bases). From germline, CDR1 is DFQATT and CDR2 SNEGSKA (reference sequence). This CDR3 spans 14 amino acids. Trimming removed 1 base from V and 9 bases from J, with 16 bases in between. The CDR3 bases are TGCAGTGCTAGAGGACTCACTGGCGGGTTTGAGCAGTTCTTC. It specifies CSARGLTGGFEQFF.

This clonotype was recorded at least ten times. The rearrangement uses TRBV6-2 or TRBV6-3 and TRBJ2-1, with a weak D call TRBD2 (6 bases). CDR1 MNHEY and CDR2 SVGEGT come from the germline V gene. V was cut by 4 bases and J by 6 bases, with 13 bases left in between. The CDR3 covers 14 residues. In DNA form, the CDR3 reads TGTGCCAGCAGTTCGCTTTGGACTACCAATGAGCAGTTCTTC. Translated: CASSSLWTTNEQFF.

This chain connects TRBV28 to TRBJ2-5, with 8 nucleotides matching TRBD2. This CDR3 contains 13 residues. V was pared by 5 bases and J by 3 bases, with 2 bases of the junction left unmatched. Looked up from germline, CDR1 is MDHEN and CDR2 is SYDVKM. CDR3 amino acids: CASSRGLEETQYF. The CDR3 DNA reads TGTGCCAGCAGTAGGGGACTAGAAGAGACCCAGTACTTC.

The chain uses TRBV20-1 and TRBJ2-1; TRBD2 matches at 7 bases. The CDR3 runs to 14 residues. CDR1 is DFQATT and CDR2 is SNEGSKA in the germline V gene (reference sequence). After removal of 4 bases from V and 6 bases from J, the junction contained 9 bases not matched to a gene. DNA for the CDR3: TGCAGTGCTAATGCCGAGCGGGGTACCAATGAGCAGTTCTTC. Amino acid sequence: CSANAERGTNEQFF.

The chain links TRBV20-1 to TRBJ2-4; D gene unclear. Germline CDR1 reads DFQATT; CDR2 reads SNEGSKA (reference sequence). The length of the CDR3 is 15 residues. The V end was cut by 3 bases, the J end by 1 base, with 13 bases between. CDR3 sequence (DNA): TGCAGTGCTAGTGGCCGGTACGGGGCCAAAAACATTCAGTACTTC. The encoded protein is CSASGRYGAKNIQYF.

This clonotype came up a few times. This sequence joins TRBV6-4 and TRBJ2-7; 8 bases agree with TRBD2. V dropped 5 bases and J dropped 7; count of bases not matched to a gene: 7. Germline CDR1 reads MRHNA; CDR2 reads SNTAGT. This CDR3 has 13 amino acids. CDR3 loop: CASSKAGDNEQYF. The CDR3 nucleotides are TGTGCCAGCAGTAAAGCGGGGGACAATGAGCAGTACTTC.

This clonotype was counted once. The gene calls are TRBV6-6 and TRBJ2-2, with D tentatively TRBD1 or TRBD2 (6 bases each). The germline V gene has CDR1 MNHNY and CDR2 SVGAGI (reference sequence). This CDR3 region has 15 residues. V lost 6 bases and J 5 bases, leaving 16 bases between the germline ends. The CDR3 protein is CASSPRGGRTGELFF. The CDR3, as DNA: TGTGCCAGCAGCCCCCGTGGGGGGCGTACCGGGGAGCTGTTTTTT.

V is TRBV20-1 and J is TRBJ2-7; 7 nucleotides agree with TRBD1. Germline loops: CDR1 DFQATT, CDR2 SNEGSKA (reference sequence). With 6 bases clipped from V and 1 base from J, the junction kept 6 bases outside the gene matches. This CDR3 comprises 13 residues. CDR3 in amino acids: CSARTGESYEQYF. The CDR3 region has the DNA TGCAGTGCAAGAACAGGGGAATCCTACGAGCAGTACTTC.

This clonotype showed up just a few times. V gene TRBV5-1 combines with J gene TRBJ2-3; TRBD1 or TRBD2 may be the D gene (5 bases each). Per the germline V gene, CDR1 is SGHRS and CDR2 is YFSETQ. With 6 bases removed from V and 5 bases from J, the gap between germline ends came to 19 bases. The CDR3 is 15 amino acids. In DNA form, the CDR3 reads TGCGCCAGCACCGAGGGACCCGCTGGAGAAGATACGCAGTATTTT. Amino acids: CASTEGPAGEDTQYF. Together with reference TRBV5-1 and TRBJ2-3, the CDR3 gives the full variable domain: KAGVTQTPRYLIKTRGQQVTLSCSPISGHRSVSWYQQTPGQGLQFLFEYFSETQRNKGNFPGRFSGRQFSNSRSEMNVSTLELGDSALYLCASTEGPAGEDTQYFGPGTRLTVL.

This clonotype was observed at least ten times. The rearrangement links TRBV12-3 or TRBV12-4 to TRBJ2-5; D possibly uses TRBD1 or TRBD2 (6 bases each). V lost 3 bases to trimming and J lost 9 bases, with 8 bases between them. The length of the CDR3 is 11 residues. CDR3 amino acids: CASSLEGAQYF. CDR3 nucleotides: TGTGCCAGCAGTTTGGAGGGGGCCCAGTACTTC.

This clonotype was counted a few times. Here the CDR3 DNA reads TGTGCCAGCAGTCGGGGACAGGGTCGATATGGCTACACCTTC. It codes for CASSRGQGRYGYTF. This rearrangement joins TRBV12-3 or TRBV12-4 to TRBJ1-2, with TRBD1 identical over 9 bases. The CDR3 has 14 residues. Trimming at V came to 5 bases and at J to 5 bases, leaving 6 bases not matched to a gene.

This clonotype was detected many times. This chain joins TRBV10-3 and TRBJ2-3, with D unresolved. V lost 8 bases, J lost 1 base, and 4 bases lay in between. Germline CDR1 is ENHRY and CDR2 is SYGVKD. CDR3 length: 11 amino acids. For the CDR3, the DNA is TGTGCCATCGCGGGCACAGATACGCAGTATTTT. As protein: CAIAGTDTQYF.

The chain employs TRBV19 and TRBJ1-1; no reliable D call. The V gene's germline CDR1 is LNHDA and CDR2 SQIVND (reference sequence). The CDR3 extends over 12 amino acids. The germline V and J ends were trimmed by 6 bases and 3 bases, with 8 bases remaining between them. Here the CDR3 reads CASSPKYTEAFF. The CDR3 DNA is TGTGCCAGTAGCCCGAAGTACACTGAAGCTTTCTTT. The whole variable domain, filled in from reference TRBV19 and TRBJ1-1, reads DGGITQSPKYLFRKEGQNVTLSCEQNLNHDAMYWYRQDPGQGLRLIYYSQIVNDFQKGDIAEGYSVSREKKESFPLTVTSAQKNPTAFYLCASSPKYTEAFFGQGTRLTVV.

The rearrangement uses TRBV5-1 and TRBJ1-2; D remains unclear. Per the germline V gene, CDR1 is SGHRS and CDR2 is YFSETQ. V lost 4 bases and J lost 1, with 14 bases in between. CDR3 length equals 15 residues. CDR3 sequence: CASSPMSGSNYGYTF. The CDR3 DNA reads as TGCGCCAGCAGCCCGATGAGCGGGAGTAACTATGGCTACACCTTC.

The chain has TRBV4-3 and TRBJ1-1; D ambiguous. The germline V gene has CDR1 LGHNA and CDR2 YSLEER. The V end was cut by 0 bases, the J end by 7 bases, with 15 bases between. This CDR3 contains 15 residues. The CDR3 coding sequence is TGCGCCAGCAGCCAAGATAAAAGGGATGGGAGTGAAGCTTTCTTT. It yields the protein CASSQDKRDGSEAFF.

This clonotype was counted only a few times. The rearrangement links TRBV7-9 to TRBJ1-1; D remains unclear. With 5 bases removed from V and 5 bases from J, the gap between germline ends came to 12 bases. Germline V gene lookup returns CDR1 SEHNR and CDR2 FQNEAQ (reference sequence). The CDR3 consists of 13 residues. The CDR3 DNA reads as TGTGCCAGCAGCCACGACGGGGTGACTGAAGCTTTCTTT. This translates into CASSHDGVTEAFF.

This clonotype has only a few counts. CDR3 protein: CASSNDGGNTEAFF. In DNA form, the CDR3 reads TGTGCCAGCAGTAACGATGGGGGTAACACTGAAGCTTTCTTT. The V and J genes are TRBV27 and TRBJ1-1, with D perhaps matching TRBD1 (5 bases). This CDR3 has 14 residues. CDR1 and CDR2 (germline): MNHEY, SMNVEV (reference sequence). Trimming pared 5 bases from V and 2 bases from J, leaving 12 bases between.

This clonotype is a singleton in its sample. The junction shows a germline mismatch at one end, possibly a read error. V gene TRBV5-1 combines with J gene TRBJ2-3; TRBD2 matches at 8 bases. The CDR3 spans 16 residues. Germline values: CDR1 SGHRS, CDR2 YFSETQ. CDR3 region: CASSLMRGGSTDRQYF. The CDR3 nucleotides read TGCGCCAGCAGCTTGATGCGCGGGGGGAGCACAGATAGGCAGTATTTT. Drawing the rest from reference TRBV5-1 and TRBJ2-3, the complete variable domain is KAGVTQTPRYLIKTRGQQVTLSCSPISGHRSVSWYQQTPGQGLQFLFEYFSETQRNKGNFPGRFSGRQFSNSRSEMNVSTLELGDSALYLCASSLMRGGSTDRQYFGPGTRLTVL.

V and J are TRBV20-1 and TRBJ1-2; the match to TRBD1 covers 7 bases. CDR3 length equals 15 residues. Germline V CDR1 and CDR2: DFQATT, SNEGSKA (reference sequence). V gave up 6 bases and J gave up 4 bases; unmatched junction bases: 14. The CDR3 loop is CSATGQAAFFYGYTF. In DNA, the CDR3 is TGCAGTGCCACCGGACAGGCAGCGTTCTTCTATGGCTACACCTTC.

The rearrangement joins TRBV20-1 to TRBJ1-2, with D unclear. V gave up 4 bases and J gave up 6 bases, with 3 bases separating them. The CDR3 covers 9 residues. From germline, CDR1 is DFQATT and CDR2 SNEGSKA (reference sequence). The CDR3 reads CSAMHGYTF. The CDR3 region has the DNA TGCAGTGCTATGCATGGCTACACCTTC.

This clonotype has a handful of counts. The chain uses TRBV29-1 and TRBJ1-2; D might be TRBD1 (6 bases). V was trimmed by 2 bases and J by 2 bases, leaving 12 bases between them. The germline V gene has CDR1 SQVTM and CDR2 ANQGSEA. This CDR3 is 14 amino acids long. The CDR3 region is CSVERGGQNYGYTF. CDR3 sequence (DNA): TGCAGCGTTGAAAGAGGGGGGCAAAACTATGGCTACACCTTC.

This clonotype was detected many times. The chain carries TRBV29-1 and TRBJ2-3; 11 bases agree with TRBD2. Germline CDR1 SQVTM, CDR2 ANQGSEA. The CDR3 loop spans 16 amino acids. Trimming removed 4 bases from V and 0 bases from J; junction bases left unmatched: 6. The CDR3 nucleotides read TGCAGCGTTGCTAGCGGGGGGAAAATTAGCACAGATACGCAGTATTTT. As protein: CSVASGGKISTDTQYF.

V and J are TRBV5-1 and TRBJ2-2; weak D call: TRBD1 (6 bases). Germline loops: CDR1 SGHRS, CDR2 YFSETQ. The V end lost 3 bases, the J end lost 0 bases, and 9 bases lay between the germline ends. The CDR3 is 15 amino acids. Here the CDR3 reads CASSSRQANTGELFF. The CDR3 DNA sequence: TGCGCCAGCAGCTCTAGACAGGCGAACACCGGGGAGCTGTTTTTT.

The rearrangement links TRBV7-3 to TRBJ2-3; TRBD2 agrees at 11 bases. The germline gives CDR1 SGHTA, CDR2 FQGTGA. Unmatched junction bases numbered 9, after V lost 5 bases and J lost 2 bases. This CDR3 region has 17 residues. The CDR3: CASSPHLAGGLTDTQYF. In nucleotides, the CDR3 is TGTGCCAGCAGCCCACATCTAGCGGGGGGACTCACAGATACGCAGTATTTT. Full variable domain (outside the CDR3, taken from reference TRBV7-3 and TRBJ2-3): GAGVSQTPSNKVTEKGKYVELRCDPISGHTALYWYRQSLGQGPEFLIYFQGTGAADDSGLPNDRFFAVRPEGSVSTLKIQRTERGDSAVYLCASSPHLAGGLTDTQYFGPGTRLTVL.